A single sample is the source of the 2 T cell receptor beta chains below, sequenced in a study of cytomegalovirus exposure and HLA in healthy donors. Sequencing used immunoSEQ multiplex PCR; TCRdb keeps in-frame clones, though not all of them. The data show some 250,000 clones, around 89% seen once. Material for sequencing was PBMCs. The receptors derive from a woman aged 18 to 35 in good health and CMV-seronegative.

The gene calls are TRBV5-6 and TRBJ2-3, with a weak D call TRBD2 (7 bases). The CDR3 runs 15 residues. Germline CDR1 and CDR2: SGHDT and YYEEEE. V lost 2 bases, J lost 7 bases, and 17 bases lay in between. The CDR3 is CASSFLAGAGNTQYF. The CDR3 DNA reads TGTGCCAGCAGCTTTCTGGCGGGGGCGGGGAATACGCAGTATTTT.

The chain links TRBV5-4 to TRBJ1-5; a weak D match, TRBD1 (5 bases). Germline CDR1 and CDR2: SGHNT and YYREEE (reference sequence). Deletions cut 3 bases from V and 5 bases from J, with 12 bases between. The CDR3 is 14 residues long. The CDR3 DNA sequence: TGTGCCAGCAGCTCCGGAGACAGAGATCAGCCCCAGCATTTT. This gives the protein CASSSGDRDQPQHF.